This TCR beta chain was recorded in a study of cytomegalovirus exposure and HLA in healthy donors. The overall study: Early released data comprised approximately 85 million unique TCRs from HLA-typed donors.

This CDR3 contains 14 residues. Trimming took 2 bases from V and 2 from J, leaving 12 bases between them. In germline, CDR1 is GTSNPN, CDR2 SVGIG (reference sequence). Findings and limits, study-wide: In an earlier analysis, productive rearrangement rates for most beta V segments clustered near 87% or 30%.

The PCR made use of 60 Vbeta and 13 Jbeta primers. Using immunoSEQ multiplex PCR, the repertoire was profiled, and TCRdb retains in-frame clones only, with some absent. In the table there are about 120,000 clones, about 81% of which are singletons. Concerning this clone: What it binds is unknown.

This clonotype was obtained from a woman aged 40-49 years in good health and CMV-seropositive. Source material: PBMCs. The rearrangement joins TRBV30 to TRBJ1-2; no clear D gene. The CDR3 region has the DNA TGTGCCTGGAGTACCTTAGCCTACAACTATGGCTACACCTTC. As protein: CAWSTLAYNYGYTF.